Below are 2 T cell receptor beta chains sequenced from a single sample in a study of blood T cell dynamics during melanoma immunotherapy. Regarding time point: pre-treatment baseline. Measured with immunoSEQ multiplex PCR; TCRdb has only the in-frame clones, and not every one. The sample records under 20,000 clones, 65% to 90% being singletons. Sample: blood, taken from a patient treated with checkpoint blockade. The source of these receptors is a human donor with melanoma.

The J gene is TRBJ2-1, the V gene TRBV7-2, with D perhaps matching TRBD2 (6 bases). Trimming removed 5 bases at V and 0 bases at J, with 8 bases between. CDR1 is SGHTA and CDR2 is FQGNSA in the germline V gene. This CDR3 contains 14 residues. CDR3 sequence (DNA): TGTGCCAGCAGCGGGGGGAGCTCCTACAATGAGCAGTTCTTC. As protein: CASSGGSSYNEQFF.

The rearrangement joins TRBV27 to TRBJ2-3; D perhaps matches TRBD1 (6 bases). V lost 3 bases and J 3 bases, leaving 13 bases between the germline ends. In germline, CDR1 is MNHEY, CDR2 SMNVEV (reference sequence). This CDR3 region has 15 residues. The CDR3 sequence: CASSFSAGQTDTQYF. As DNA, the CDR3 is TGTGCCAGCAGTTTTAGTGCTGGACAGACAGATACGCAGTATTTT.